This T cell receptor (beta chain) was identified during a study of shared clonotypes between healthy human individuals (dated by TCRdb to the early 2020s). Regarding the study in general: Three men and a couple of women, aged 18 to 49 years, made up the cohort. For each donor, CD4 naive and CD4 memory were each run on three plates, CD8 naive on two plates, and CD8 memory on one plate. The study deeply sequenced blood TCR repertoires of 5 or 6 healthy adults to estimate repertoire size and the extent of clonotype sharing between individuals. To increase sequencing depth and limit assay-specific biases, TCR repertoire library preparation and sequencing were carried out by different laboratories using diverse techniques. Per donor, leukapheresis produced somewhere between about 0.85 and 8.9 billion PBMCs.

Using the deep immunoSEQ assay, TCR CDR3 regions were amplified from genomic DNA by multiplex PCR. For each cell subset, the extracted genomic DNA was distributed evenly across all wells of several immunoSEQ 96-well plates, and each plate served as one replicate. For sorted subsets, about 200 ng genomic DNA, equal to approximately 30,000 T cell genomes, was loaded into each replicate PCR. Purified libraries were measured with a Qubit 3.0 fluorometer, size-checked on a Bioanalyzer 2100, and measured again with the KAPA Library Quantification kit. A separate single-read 150-cycle Illumina NextSeq 550 flow cell was used to sequence each immunoSEQ 96-well plate. Per the source publication's procedure: Because the immunoSEQ output held only junctional sequences and lacked quality scores, the filtering could not match the filtering applied to full-length reads. Sequences were annotated with PyIR, a Python wrapper for IgBLAST v1.9, and V/J genes and CDR3 were assigned using IMGT germline references. Reads with weak V/J assignments (E-value above 1e-6), missing CDR3, stop codons, out-of-frame junctions, or ambiguous translated residues were removed. V3J clonotypes were defined as sequences sharing an identical inferred V gene, J gene, and CDR3 amino acid sequence. The percentage overlap between two repertoires was calculated by dividing the number of shared unique clonotypes by the size of the smaller repertoire. RTK rarefaction, the Chao1 estimator, and Recon v2.1 estimates of unobserved clonotypes were used to assess repertoire richness. OLGA was used to compute generation probabilities for all TCRbeta clonotypes that the gDNA method yielded from a handful of donors. Sourced from immuneACCESS, this table was stored by TCRdb with only in-frame sequences that have V and J called. A share of the clones is absent; for the studies checked, an unresolved V gene accounts for under half, and the remainder has no known explanation. From that table come the V and J calls and clone size; the DNA was used to work out D and trimming. The sample table contains about 2 million clones; only one count was recorded for over 85% of them. 1.1% of the sample is taken by the ten largest.

Trimming removed 5 bases from V and 5 bases from J; the gene matches leave 7 bases unexplained. The CDR3, from cysteine to phenylalanine, totals 14 residues. Of all the DNA, just the CDR3 is kept, 42 bases in frame from base 1. Looking up the germline V gene (reference sequence) yields CDR1 WNHNN and CDR2 SYGVQD. The investigation overall reported the following: Naive subsets generally had larger estimated clonotype richness than memory subsets did. Sampling was restricted to blood, and TCR repertoires in tissue are likely to differ from TCR repertoires in blood. Because the study included a small number of donors, the genetic and exposure-history diversity represented was limited. Pairwise subsampling led to the expectation that sequencing depth would affect the degree of clonotype sharing among donors. Across a handful of donors, 4.5% to 6.5% of naive CD4, 3% to 3.5% of naive CD8, 2% to 2.5% of memory CD4, and around 0.4% of memory CD8 clonotypes were shared. Clonotypes shared by all four sorted-subset donors showed higher generation probabilities than non-shared clonotypes. Even with the large sequencing depth, rarefaction of the sorted-subset datasets indicated that sequencing was incomplete.

Of note for this clone: Its antigen is unknown. One base away there is no much larger clone; base qualities are not given.

For the CD8 naive samples, CD45RO-negative cells were positively selected for CCR7, yielding a CD45RA+CCR7+ population from which TemRA cells were excluded. Donors were healthy HIV-negative adults with no recently reported acute infections or vaccinations. Only Caucasian adults living in Nashville, Tennessee, USA were represented among the donors. Blood was obtained by leukapheresis, after which PBMCs were separated by Ficoll-Histopaque density gradient centrifugation and cryopreserved in liquid nitrogen vapor phase. Purity and quantity of every magnetically sorted T cell population were checked by analytical flow cytometry. Genomic DNA was isolated from each sorted fraction and quantified by UV absorbance on a Nanodrop 2000c.

The source is a man aged 18 to 29 in good health. The chain couples TRBV10-1 to TRBJ2-5; 8 of the junction bases match TRBD1. Sequencing was done on a sample of naive CD8+ T cells sorted from blood. The cell subset or site label here, explained by the study, means: CD45RA+CCR7+. Here is the DNA: TGCGCCAGCAGTCACAGGGGGGAGGAGGAGACCCAGTACTTC. This gives the protein CASSHRGEEETQYF.